The entry that follows covers one T cell receptor (beta chain) sequence. Its cognate antigen is unknown. The data derive from a study of cytomegalovirus exposure and HLA in healthy donors. CDR1 and CDR2 (germline): SGHAT, FQNNGV. This CDR3 has 12 residues. V lost 5 bases and J 5 bases, leaving 9 bases between the germline ends. PCR amplification relied on 60 Vbeta primers (plus 13 Jbeta primers). Generated by immunoSEQ multiplex PCR, the TCRdb table keeps only in-frame clones and is missing some. This sample's clone table lists around 150,000 clones. Findings and limits, study-wide: Researchers reported in a later analysis that a missense DCLRE1C variant was tied to TCR beta V- and J-gene trimming.

This TCR was sampled from a woman between 55 and 75 years old in good health and CMV-seronegative. Sequencing was done on a sample of PBMCs. The gene calls are TRBV11-2 and TRBJ1-2; D not certain. In DNA form, the CDR3 reads TGTGCCAGCAGCGCCCCGGGGTATGGCTACACCTTC. This sequence encodes CASSAPGYGYTF.